The present T cell receptor beta chain was sequenced within a study of post-analysis software for immune sequencing data. Across the whole study: The disease courses spanned relapsing-remitting, secondary progressive and progressive-relapsing forms of multiple sclerosis.

Germline V gene sequence: CDR1 SGHRS, CDR2 YFSETQ. The CDR3 spans 17 residues. The J segment lost 0 bases and the V segment lost 0 bases, leaving 7 bases of the junction unmatched. Each TCR beta cDNA library carried unique molecular identifiers. From approximately 1 to 10 million T cells, hundreds of thousands of cDNA molecules were obtained. Each CDR3 protein is one row after TCRdb ran MiXCR on the PCR reads. The sample consists of approximately 570,000 distinct CDR3 sequences, around 44% of them appearing once. This clonotype has more than one count but fewer than ten. Its antigen is undetermined. Study-level points and caveats: With F measure, samples from one preparation batch clustered together strongly. When compared against controls, multiple sclerosis patients showed significantly lower normalized Chao1 diversity. Included in a set of 5 or 6 TRBV segments more frequent in patients than controls were TRBV5-6, TRBV5-1 and TRBV20-1.

The clonotype comes from a girl between 10 and 17 years old with multiple sclerosis. The chain carries TRBV5-1 and TRBJ2-5; 8 bases are shared with TRBD2. Material for sequencing was blood. The CDR3 sequence is CASSLVASGPYQETQYF. The CDR3 region has the DNA TGCGCCAGCAGCTTGGTTGCTAGCGGGCCCTACCAAGAGACCCAGTACTTC.